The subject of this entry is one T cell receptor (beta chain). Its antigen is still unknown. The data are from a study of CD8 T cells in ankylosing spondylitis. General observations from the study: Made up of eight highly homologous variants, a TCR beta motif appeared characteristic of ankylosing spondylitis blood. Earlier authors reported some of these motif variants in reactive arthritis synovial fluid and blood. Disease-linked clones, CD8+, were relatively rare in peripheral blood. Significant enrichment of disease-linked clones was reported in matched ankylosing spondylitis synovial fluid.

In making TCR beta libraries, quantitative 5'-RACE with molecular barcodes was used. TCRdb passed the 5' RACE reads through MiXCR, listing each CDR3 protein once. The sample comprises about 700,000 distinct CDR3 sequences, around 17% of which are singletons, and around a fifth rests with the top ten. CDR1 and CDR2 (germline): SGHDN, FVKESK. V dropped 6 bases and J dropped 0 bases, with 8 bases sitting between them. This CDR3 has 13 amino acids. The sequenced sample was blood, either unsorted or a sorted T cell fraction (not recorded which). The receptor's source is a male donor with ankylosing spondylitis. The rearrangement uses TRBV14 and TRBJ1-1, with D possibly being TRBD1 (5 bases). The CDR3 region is CASRPGMNTEAFF. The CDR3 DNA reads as TGTGCCAGCAGGCCAGGGATGAACACTGAAGCTTTCTTT.